This T cell receptor beta chain emerged from a study of shared clonotypes between healthy human individuals. Looking at the study overall: The study used three CD4 naive, three CD4 memory, two CD8 naive and one CD8 memory plate per donor.

Overall study results and limits: Generally, estimated richness proved larger in naive subsets than it did in memory subsets.

TCRdb's table, derived via immunoSEQ multiplex PCR, lists solely in-frame clones and lacks some. The sample has millions of clones; around 94% are singletons. The CDR3 has 14 residues. In germline, CDR1 is SEHNR, CDR2 FQNEAQ (reference sequence). Trimming at V came to 2 bases and at J to 15 bases, leaving 9 bases not matched to a gene. Within Nashville, Tennessee resided all donors, each a Caucasian adult. Notes on this clone: The antigen remains undetermined.

The sample consisted of naive CD4+ T cells sorted from blood. Documented subset: CD45RA+ positively selected. This receptor was obtained from a young man in good health. The chain links TRBV7-9 to TRBJ2-1, with 11 nucleotides matching TRBD2. CDR3 loop: CASSLRLAGGSLFF. The CDR3, as DNA: TGTGCCAGCAGCTTAAGGCTAGCGGGAGGTTCTCTGTTCTTC.